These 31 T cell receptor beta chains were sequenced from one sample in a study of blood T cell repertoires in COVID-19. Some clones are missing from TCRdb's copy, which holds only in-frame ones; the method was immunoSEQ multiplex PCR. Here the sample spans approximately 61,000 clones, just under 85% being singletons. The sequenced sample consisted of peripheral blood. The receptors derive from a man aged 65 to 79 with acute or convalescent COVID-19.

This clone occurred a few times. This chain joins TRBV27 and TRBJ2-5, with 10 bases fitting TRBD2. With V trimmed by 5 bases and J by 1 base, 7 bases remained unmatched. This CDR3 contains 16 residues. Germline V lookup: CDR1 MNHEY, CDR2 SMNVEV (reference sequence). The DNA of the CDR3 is TGTGCCAGCAGTCAAGGACTAGCGGACTTCCAAGAGACCCAGTACTTC. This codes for CASSQGLADFQETQYF.

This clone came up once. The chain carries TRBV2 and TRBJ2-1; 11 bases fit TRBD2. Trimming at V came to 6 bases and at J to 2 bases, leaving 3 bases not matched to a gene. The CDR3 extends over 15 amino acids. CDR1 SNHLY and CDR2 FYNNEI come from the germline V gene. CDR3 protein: CASSDSGGAYNEQFF. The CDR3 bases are TGTGCCAGCAGCGATAGCGGGGGGGCCTACAATGAGCAGTTCTTC.

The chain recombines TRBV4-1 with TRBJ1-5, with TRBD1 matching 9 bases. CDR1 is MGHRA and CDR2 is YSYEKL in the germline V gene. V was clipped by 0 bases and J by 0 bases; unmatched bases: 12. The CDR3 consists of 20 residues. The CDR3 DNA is TGCGCCAGCAGCCAAGATCCGGGACAGGGCCATAGATATAGCAATCAGCCCCAGCATTTT. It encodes CASSQDPGQGHRYSNQPQHF.

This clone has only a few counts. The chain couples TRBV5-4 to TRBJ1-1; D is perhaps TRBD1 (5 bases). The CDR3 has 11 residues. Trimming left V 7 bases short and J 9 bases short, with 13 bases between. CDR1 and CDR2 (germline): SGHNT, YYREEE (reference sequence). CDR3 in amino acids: CASQWGGKAFF. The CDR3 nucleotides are TGTGCCAGCCAATGGGGCGGCAAAGCTTTCTTT.

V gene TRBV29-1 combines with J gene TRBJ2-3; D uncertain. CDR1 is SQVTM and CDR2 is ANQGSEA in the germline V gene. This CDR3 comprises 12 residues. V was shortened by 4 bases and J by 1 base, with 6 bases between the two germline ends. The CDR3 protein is CSVVSGTDTQYF. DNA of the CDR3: TGCAGCGTTGTGAGCGGCACAGATACGCAGTATTTT.

CDR3 region: CASSLAVGGEQFF. CDR3 DNA: TGCGCCAGCAGCTTGGCCGTGGGGGGTGAGCAGTTCTTC. The chain uses TRBV5-1 and TRBJ2-1; maybe TRBD2 (6 bases). Trimming removed 0 bases from V and 9 bases from J, with 10 bases in between. This CDR3 contains 13 residues. CDR1 is SGHRS and CDR2 is YFSETQ in the germline V gene.

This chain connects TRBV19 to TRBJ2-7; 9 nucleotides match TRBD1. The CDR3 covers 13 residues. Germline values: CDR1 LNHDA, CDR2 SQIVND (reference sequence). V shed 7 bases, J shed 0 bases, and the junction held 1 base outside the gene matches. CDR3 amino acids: CASTGQGSYEQYF. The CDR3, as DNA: TGTGCCAGTACGGGACAGGGCTCCTACGAGCAGTACTTC. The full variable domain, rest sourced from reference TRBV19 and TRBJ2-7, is DGGITQSPKYLFRKEGQNVTLSCEQNLNHDAMYWYRQDPGQGLRLIYYSQIVNDFQKGDIAEGYSVSREKKESFPLTVTSAQKNPTAFYLCASTGQGSYEQYFGPGTRLTVT.

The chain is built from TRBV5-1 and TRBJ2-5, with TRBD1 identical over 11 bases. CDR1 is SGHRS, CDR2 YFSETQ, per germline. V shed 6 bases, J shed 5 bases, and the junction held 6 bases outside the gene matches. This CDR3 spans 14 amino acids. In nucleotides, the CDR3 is TGCGCCAGCAACTGGGACAGGGGGAGTGAGACCCAGTACTTC. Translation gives CASNWDRGSETQYF.

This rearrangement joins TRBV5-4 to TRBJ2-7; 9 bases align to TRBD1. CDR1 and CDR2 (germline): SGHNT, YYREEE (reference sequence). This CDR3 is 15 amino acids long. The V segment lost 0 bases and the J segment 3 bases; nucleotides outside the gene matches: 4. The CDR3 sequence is CASSLEVTGGYEQYF. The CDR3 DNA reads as TGTGCCAGCAGCTTGGAGGTGACAGGGGGCTACGAGCAGTACTTC.

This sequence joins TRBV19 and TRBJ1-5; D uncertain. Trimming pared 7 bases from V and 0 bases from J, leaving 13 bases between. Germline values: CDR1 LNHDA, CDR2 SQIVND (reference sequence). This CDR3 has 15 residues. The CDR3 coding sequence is TGTGCCAGTACCCATTTAGGAGATAGCAATCAGCCCCAGCATTTT. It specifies CASTHLGDSNQPQHF. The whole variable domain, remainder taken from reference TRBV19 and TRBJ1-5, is DGGITQSPKYLFRKEGQNVTLSCEQNLNHDAMYWYRQDPGQGLRLIYYSQIVNDFQKGDIAEGYSVSREKKESFPLTVTSAQKNPTAFYLCASTHLGDSNQPQHFGDGTRLSIL.

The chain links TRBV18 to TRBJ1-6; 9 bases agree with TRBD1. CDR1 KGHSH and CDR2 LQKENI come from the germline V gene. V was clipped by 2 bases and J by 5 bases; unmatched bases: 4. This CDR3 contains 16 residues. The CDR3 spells CASSPGTGLNNSPLHF. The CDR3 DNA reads TGTGCCAGCTCACCAGGGACAGGGCTTAATAATTCACCCCTCCACTTT.

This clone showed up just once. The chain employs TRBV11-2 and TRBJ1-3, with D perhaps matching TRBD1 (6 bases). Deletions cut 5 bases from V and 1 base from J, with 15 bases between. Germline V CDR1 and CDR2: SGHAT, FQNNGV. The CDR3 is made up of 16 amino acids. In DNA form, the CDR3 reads TGTGCCAGCAGCCAGCCCGGGACACCGTCTGGAAACACCATATATTTT. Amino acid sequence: CASSQPGTPSGNTIYF.

CDR3 loop: CASSLGRGETQYF. The CDR3 DNA reads as TGTGCCAGCAGCTTGGGAAGGGGGGAGACCCAGTACTTC. This chain connects TRBV5-5 to TRBJ2-5; tentatively, D is TRBD1 (6 bases). CDR3 length: 13 amino acids. V was shortened by 0 bases and J by 5 bases, with 8 bases between the two germline ends. Germline lookup yields CDR1 SGHKS and CDR2 YYEKEE (reference sequence).

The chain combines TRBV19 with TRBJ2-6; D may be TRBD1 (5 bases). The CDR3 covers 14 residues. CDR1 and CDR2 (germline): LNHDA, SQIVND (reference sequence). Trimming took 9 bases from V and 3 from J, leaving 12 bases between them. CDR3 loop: CASSQGGGANVLTF. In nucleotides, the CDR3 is TGTGCCAGCAGCCAGGGCGGTGGGGCCAACGTCCTGACTTTC.

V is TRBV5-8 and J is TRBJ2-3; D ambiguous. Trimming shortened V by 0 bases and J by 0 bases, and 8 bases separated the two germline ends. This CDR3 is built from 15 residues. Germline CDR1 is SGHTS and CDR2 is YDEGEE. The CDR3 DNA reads TGTGCCAGCAGCTTGGGGCACCCAAGCACAGATACGCAGTATTTT. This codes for CASSLGHPSTDTQYF.

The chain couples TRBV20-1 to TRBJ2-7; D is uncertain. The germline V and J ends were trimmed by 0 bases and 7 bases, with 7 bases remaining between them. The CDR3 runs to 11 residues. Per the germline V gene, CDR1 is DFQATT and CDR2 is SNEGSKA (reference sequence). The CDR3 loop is CSARDWAEQYF. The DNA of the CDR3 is TGCAGTGCTAGAGATTGGGCAGAGCAGTACTTC.

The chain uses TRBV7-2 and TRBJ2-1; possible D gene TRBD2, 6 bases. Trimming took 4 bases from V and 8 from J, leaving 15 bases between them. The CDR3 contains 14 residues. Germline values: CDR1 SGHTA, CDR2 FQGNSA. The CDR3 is CASSSRLVSDEQFF. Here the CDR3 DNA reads TGTGCCAGCAGCTCCCGACTAGTCAGCGATGAGCAGTTCTTC.

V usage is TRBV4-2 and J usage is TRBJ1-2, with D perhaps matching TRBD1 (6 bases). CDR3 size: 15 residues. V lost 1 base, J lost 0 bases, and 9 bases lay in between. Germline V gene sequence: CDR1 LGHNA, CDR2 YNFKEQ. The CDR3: CASSQGQAPNYGYTF. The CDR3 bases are TGTGCCAGCAGCCAAGGACAGGCTCCTAACTATGGCTACACCTTC.

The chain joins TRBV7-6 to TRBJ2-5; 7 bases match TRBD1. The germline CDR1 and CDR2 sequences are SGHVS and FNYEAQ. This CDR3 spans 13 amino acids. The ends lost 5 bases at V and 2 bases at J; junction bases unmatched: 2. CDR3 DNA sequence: TGTGCCAGCAGCCCAGGGGGACAAGAGACCCAGTACTTC. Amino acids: CASSPGGQETQYF.

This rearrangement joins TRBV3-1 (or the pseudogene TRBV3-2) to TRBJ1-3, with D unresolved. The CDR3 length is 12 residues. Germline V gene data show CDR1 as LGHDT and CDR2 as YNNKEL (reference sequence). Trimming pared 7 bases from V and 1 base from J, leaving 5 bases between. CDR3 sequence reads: CASTLSGNTIYF. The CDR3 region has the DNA TGTGCCAGCACCTTATCTGGAAACACCATATATTTT.

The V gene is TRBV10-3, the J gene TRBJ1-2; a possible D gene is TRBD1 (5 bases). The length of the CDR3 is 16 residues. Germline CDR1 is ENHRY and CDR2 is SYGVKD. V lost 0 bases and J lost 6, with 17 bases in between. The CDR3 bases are TGTGCCATCAGTGAGTCGACGTCCAGGGATGGCGATGGCTACACCTTC. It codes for CAISESTSRDGDGYTF.

The CDR3 spells CASSFVTGRAFF. The CDR3 DNA reads TGTGCCAGCAGTTTCGTGACAGGGAGGGCTTTCTTT. This chain connects TRBV12-3 or TRBV12-4 to TRBJ1-1; the match to TRBD1 covers 7 bases. The CDR3 runs to 12 residues. V was pared by 3 bases and J by 11 bases, with 6 bases of the junction left unmatched.

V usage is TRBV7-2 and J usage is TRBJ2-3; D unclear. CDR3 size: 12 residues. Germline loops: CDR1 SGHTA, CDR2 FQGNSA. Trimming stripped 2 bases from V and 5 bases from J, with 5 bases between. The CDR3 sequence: CASSLPRDTQYF. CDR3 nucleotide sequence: TGTGCCAGCAGCTTACCCCGAGATACGCAGTATTTT.

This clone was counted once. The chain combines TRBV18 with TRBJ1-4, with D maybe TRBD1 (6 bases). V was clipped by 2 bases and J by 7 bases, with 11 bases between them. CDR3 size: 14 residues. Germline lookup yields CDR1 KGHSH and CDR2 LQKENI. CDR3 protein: CASSPYREGEKLFF. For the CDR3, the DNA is TGTGCCAGCTCACCATACAGGGAAGGTGAAAAACTGTTTTTT.

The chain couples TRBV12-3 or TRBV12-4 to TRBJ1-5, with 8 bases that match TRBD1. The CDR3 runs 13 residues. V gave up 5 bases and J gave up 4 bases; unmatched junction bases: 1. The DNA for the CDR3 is TGTGCCAGCAGTAGGGACAGGAATCAGCCCCAGCATTTT. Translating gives CASSRDRNQPQHF.

CDR3 in amino acids: CASSTGTGSYEQYF. DNA for the CDR3: TGTGCCAGCAGTACCGGGACAGGCTCCTACGAGCAGTACTTC. The rearrangement uses TRBV7-9 and TRBJ2-7, with 8 bases matching TRBD1. The germline CDR1 and CDR2 sequences are SEHNR and FQNEAQ (reference sequence). The CDR3 extends over 14 amino acids. After removal of 6 bases from V and 0 bases from J, the junction contained 4 bases not matched to a gene.

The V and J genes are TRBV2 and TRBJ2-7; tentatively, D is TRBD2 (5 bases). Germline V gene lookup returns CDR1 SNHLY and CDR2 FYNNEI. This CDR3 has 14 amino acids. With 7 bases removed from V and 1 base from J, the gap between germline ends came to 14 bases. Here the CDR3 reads CASTGHGGSYEQYF. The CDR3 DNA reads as TGTGCCAGCACTGGTCACGGAGGATCCTACGAGCAGTACTTC.

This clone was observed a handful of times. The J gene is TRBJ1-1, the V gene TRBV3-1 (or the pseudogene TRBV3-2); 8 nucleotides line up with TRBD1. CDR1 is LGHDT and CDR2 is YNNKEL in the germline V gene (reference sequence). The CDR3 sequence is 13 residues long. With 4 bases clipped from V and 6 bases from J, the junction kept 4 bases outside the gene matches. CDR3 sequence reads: CASSRGQGAEAFF. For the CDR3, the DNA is TGTGCCAGCAGCCGCGGACAGGGCGCTGAAGCTTTCTTT.

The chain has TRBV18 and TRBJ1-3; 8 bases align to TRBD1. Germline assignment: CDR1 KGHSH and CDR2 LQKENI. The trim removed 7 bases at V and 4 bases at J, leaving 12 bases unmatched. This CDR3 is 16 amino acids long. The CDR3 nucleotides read TGTGCCAGCTGTACGGACAGGGAAGAATGCGGAAACACCATATATTTT. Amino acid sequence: CASCTDREECGNTIYF.

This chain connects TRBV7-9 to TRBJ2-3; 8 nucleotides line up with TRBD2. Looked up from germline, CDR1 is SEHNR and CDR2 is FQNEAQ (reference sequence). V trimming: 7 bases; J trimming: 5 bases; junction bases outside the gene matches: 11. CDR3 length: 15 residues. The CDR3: CASTSTGGDGDTQYF. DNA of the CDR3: TGTGCCAGCACCTCGACGGGGGGGGATGGAGATACGCAGTATTTT.

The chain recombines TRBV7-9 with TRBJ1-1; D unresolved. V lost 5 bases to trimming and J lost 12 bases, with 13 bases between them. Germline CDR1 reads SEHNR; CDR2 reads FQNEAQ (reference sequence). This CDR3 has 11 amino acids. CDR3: CASSRGSIPFF. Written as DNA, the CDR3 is TGTGCCAGCAGCCGGGGATCGATCCCTTTCTTT.